The clone carrying this T cell receptor beta chain was seen at least ten times. As yet, its antigen is unknown. This sample stems from a study of human T cells and chemical hapten exposure. Time point defined: pre-sensitization, week 0. Treatment: therapeutic diphenylcyclopropenone sensitization with weekly scalp DPC. Donors, patients with alopecia ranging from 18 to 70 years old and judged suitable for DPC, provided samples. Extraction of total RNA was performed on unfractionated whole blood. Each CDR3 protein is one row after TCRdb ran MiXCR on the RACE reads. Of 85,000 to 100,000 distinct CDR3 sequences in the sample, less than 14% were seen once. Findings and caveats of the study: Positively correlated with patch test score were the counts of PT1 expanded TCRs. TCRs whose frequency exceeded 1 in 1000 remained the same following DPC sensitization.

The CDR3 loop spans 14 amino acids. The V gene's germline CDR1 is SGHRS and CDR2 YFSETQ. V was clipped by 9 bases and J by 6 bases, with 18 bases between them. This TCR derives from a woman aged 60-75 years with alopecia areata. Some clones in this sample may be carry-over from other donors' samples. The material sequenced was whole blood, taken in connection with sensitization to the hapten diphenylcyclopropenone (DPC). The V gene is TRBV5-1, the J gene TRBJ2-2; no clear D. The CDR3 here is CATRGYGPAGELFF. CDR3 in DNA: TGCGCCACCCGAGGATACGGGCCGGCCGGGGAGCTGTTTTTT.